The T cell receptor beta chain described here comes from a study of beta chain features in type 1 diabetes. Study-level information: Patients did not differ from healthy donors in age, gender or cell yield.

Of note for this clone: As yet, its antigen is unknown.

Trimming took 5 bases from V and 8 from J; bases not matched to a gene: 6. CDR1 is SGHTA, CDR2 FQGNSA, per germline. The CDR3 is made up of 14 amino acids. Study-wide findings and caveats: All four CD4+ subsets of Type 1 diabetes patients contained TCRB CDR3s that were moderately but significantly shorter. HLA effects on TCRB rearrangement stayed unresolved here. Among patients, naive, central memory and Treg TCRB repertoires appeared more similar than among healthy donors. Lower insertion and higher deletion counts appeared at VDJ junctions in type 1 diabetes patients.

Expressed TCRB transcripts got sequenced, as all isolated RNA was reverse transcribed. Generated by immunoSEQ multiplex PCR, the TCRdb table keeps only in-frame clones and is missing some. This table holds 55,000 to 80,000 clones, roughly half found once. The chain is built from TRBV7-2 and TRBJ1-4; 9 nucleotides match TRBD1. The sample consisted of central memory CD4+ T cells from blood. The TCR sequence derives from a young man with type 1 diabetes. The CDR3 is CASSRQGGNEKLFF. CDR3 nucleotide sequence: TGTGCCAGCAGCCGACAGGGGGGGAACGAAAAACTGTTTTTT. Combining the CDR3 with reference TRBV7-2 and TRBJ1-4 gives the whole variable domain GAGVSQSPSNKVTEKGKDVELRCDPISGHTALYWYRQSLGQGLEFLIYFQGNSAPDKSGLPSDRFSAERTGGSVSTLTIQRTQQEDSAVYLCASSRQGGNEKLFFGSGTQLSVL.